The 5 T cell receptor beta chains given below trace back to one sample, sequenced in a study of blood T cell repertoires in COVID-19. Generated by immunoSEQ multiplex PCR, the TCRdb table keeps only in-frame clones and is missing some. The sample has 95,000 to 110,000 clones, approximately 91% seen once. Input material: peripheral blood. The receptors here all came from a human donor in a cohort sampled during active COVID-19.

This chain links TRBV10-3 with TRBJ1-1, with 11 bases lining up with TRBD1. V shed 2 bases, J shed 1 base, and the junction held 0 bases outside the gene matches. CDR3 length: 15 amino acids. Germline assignment: CDR1 ENHRY and CDR2 SYGVKD. CDR3 residues: CAISEGTGGNTEAFF. CDR3 DNA sequence: TGTGCCATCAGTGAGGGGACAGGGGGGAACACTGAAGCTTTCTTT.

This clone appeared once. The CDR3 DNA reads TGTGCCAGCAGCAATGCCGGGACAGAGATCTACAATGAGCAGTTCTTC. Protein: CASSNAGTEIYNEQFF. The J gene is TRBJ2-1, the V gene TRBV7-3; 7 bases align to TRBD1. Germline trimming cut 5 bases from V and 3 bases from J; bases unmatched to any gene: 10. Germline loops: CDR1 SGHTA, CDR2 FQGTGA. CDR3 size: 16 residues.

The chain has TRBV7-2 and TRBJ1-1; D is undetermined. This CDR3 has 13 residues. The germline V gene has CDR1 SGHTA and CDR2 FQGNSA. Trimming removed 2 bases from V and 0 bases from J, with 4 bases in between. DNA for the CDR3: TGTGCCAGCAGCTTATCCATGAACACTGAAGCTTTCTTT. It codes for CASSLSMNTEAFF.

The V call is TRBV6-5, the J call TRBJ2-2; 8 bases are a match to TRBD2. V dropped 2 bases and J dropped 5; count of bases not matched to a gene: 7. Germline V gene sequence: CDR1 MNHEY, CDR2 SVGAGI. The CDR3 is made up of 16 amino acids. Here the CDR3 reads CASSYATGGPTGELFF. CDR3 DNA sequence: TGTGCCAGCAGTTACGCAACGGGAGGGCCAACCGGGGAGCTGTTTTTT.

The chain recombines TRBV5-1 with TRBJ2-7; 14 bases map to TRBD2. V was pared by 0 bases and J by 4 bases, with 3 bases of the junction left unmatched. This CDR3 is 16 amino acids long. Germline loops: CDR1 SGHRS, CDR2 YFSETQ. CDR3 sequence (DNA): TGCGCCAGCAGCTTGGGACTAGCGGGAGGGTCGTACGAGCAGTACTTC. The encoded protein is CASSLGLAGGSYEQYF.